The T cell receptor (beta chain) described here comes from a study of patients and donors after allogeneic stem cell transplantation. This CDR3 comprises 15 residues. V was pared by 0 bases and J by 5 bases, with 16 bases between. The germline V gene has CDR1 DFQATT and CDR2 SNEGSKA (reference sequence). TCRdb reanalysed the RT-PCR reads using MiXCR and keeps one entry per CDR3 protein. Among some 960,000 distinct CDR3 sequences listed, 15% to 20% were seen once. J is TRBJ1-1 and V is TRBV20-1; no definite D call. The sample taken for sequencing was blood, either unsorted or a sorted T cell fraction (not recorded which). This TCR was recovered from a human donor who was either an allogeneic HSCT recipient or a stem cell or donor lymphocyte infusion donor (not recorded which). It is not recorded whose cells these are; they may come from a transplant donor. This chain's CDR3 is CSARDPGLGLTEAFF. DNA for the CDR3: TGCAGTGCTAGAGACCCCGGGTTGGGGTTAACTGAAGCTTTCTTT.